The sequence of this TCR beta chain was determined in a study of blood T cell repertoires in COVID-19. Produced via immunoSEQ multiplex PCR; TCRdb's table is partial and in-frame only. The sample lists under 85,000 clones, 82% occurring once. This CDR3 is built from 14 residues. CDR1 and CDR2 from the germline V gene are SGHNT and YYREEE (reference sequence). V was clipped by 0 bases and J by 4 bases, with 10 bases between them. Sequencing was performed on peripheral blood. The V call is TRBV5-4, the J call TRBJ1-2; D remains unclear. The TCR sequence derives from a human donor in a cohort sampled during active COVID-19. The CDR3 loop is CASSLAGQTYGYTF. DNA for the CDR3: TGTGCCAGCAGCTTGGCAGGCCAGACCTATGGCTACACCTTC.